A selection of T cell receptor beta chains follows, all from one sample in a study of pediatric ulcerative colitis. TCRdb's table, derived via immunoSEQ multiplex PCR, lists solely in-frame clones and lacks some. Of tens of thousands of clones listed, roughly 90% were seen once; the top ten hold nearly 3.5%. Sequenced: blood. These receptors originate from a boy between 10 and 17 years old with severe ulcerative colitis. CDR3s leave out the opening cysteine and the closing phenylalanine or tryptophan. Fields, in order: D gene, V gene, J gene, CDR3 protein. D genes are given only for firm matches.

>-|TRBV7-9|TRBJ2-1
ASFVGVGDNEQF
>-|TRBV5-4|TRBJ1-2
ASSSRQDYGYT
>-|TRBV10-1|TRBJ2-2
ASKTSIASGELF
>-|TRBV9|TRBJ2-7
ASSVSNKVSPYEQY
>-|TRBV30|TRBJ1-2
AWRQTYGYT
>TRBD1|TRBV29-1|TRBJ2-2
SVVPGQGNTGELF
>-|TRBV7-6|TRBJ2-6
ASSSSPSWGSGANVLT
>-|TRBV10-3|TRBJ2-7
AISESGTGASHPHEQY
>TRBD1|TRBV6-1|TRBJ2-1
ASRGSGQVYNEQF
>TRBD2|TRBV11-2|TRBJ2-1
ASSSSSGMLQF
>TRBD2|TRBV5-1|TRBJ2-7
ASSLTSGDHYEQY
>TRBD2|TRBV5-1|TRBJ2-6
ASREGGAGANVLT
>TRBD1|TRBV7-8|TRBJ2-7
ASSYDRDRDYEQY
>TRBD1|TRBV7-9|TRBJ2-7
ASSSTGGAEQY
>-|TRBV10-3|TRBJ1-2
AISTRPGWDGYT